The next 22 T cell receptor beta chains were all read from a single sample in a study of T cell responses to AZD1222 COVID-19 vaccine. Profiling relied on immunoSEQ multiplex PCR, and the TCRdb table lists in-frame clones only, not all of them. The table lists more than 70,000 clones, approximately 81% of them singletons. This specimen consisted of peripheral blood, obtained on day 0 of AZD1222 vaccination. The receptors stem from an adult in good health.

The rearrangement links TRBV28 to TRBJ1-6; D is unclear. Trimming took off 2 bases at V and 5 bases at J, with 10 bases between the two ends. The germline V gene has CDR1 MDHEN and CDR2 SYDVKM. This CDR3 has 15 amino acids. The CDR3 loop is CASSLGGEHNSPLHF. The CDR3 DNA reads as TGTGCCAGCAGTTTAGGCGGTGAGCATAATTCACCCCTCCACTTT.

The chain employs TRBV2 and TRBJ1-2, with D perhaps TRBD1 (5 bases). The CDR3 consists of 12 residues. V lost 4 bases and J lost 7, with 10 bases in between. CDR1 is SNHLY, CDR2 FYNNEI, per germline. The CDR3 DNA is TGTGCCAGCAGTGTGGGGCGTGGTGGCTACACCTTC. This gives the protein CASSVGRGGYTF.

J is TRBJ1-1 and V is TRBV6-5; D may be TRBD1 (6 bases). Trimming pared 10 bases from V and 11 bases from J, leaving 23 bases between. Germline values: CDR1 MNHEY, CDR2 SVGAGI. This CDR3 has 13 amino acids. The CDR3 region has the DNA TGTGCCACCGTGAACGGGGGCGGCATGAGGGCTTTCTTT. Translated: CATVNGGGMRAFF.

The CDR3 loop reads CASRDSYNSPLHF. For the CDR3, the DNA is TGTGCCAGCAGGGACAGTTATAATTCACCCCTCCACTTT. The rearrangement uses TRBV7-2 and TRBJ1-6; possibly TRBD1 for D (6 bases). Between the trimmed V and J ends, which lost 6 bases and 4 bases, there was a span of 7 bases. There are 13 residues in the CDR3. CDR1 SGHTA and CDR2 FQGNSA come from the germline V gene.

The chain employs TRBV27 and TRBJ1-2, with a weak D call TRBD1 (5 bases). The CDR3 runs 15 residues. V lost 6 bases and J 4 bases, leaving 18 bases between the germline ends. CDR1 and CDR2 (germline): MNHEY, SMNVEV (reference sequence). The CDR3 nucleotides are TGTGCCAGCAGCTCCCCGGGGCAACCCTCCTATGGCTACACCTTC. This gives the protein CASSSPGQPSYGYTF.

CDR3 residues: CASSPRAYYEQYF. The CDR3 nucleotides read TGTGCCAGCAGCCCACGGGCCTACTACGAGCAGTACTTC. The chain uses TRBV14 and TRBJ2-7; D remains unclear. The CDR3 totals 13 residues. The germline V and J ends were trimmed by 4 bases and 3 bases, with 10 bases remaining between them. The V gene's germline CDR1 is SGHDN and CDR2 FVKESK.

The gene calls are TRBV5-1 and TRBJ1-6, with D hard to call. This CDR3 is 15 amino acids long. Germline V gives CDR1 SGHRS, CDR2 YFSETQ. V gave up 6 bases and J gave up 7 bases, with 17 bases separating them. This chain's CDR3 is CASTPSSGLNSPLHF. DNA of the CDR3: TGCGCCAGCACTCCTTCGAGCGGGTTAAATTCACCCCTCCACTTT.

The chain recombines TRBV9 with TRBJ2-3, with TRBD2 identical over 8 bases. There are 16 residues in the CDR3. The germline V gene has CDR1 SGDLS and CDR2 YYNGEE. Unmatched junction bases numbered 5, after V lost 1 base and J lost 1 base. The CDR3 nucleotides are TGTGCCAGCAGCGTAAGTCTGCGGGGGGGCACAGATACGCAGTATTTT. It yields the protein CASSVSLRGGTDTQYF.

This clone was picked up a small number of times. V gene TRBV28 combines with J gene TRBJ2-7; D is unclear. The CDR3 consists of 14 residues. Germline-derived CDR1 and CDR2 are MDHEN and SYDVKM. V was clipped by 6 bases and J by 3 bases, with 15 bases between them. The CDR3 loop reads CASSLRRLVYEQYF. In DNA form, the CDR3 reads TGTGCCAGCAGCCTAAGGCGGCTAGTCTACGAGCAGTACTTC.

The chain recombines TRBV18 with TRBJ2-7; 9 bases line up with TRBD2. The CDR3 is 16 amino acids. The V and J ends lost 1 base and 7 bases, in that order; junction bases with no gene match: 11. The germline CDR1 and CDR2 sequences are KGHSH and LQKENI. CDR3 sequence reads: CASSPQRGALLKEQYF. In nucleotides, the CDR3 is TGTGCCAGCTCACCACAGCGGGGGGCCCTATTGAAGGAGCAGTACTTC.

V is TRBV19 and J is TRBJ1-5; 9 bases are shared with TRBD1. This CDR3 is 15 amino acids long. The germline gives CDR1 LNHDA, CDR2 SQIVND (reference sequence). Unmatched junction bases numbered 4, after V lost 5 bases and J lost 2 bases. The CDR3 DNA reads as TGTGCCAGTAGTGTTCGACAGGGGGGCAATCAGCCCCAGCATTTT. Its protein product is CASSVRQGGNQPQHF.

The rearrangement links TRBV19 to TRBJ1-1; TRBD1 is a possible D gene (5 bases). This CDR3 has 14 amino acids. Deletions cut 6 bases from V and 4 bases from J, with 15 bases between. CDR1 is LNHDA, CDR2 SQIVND, per germline (reference sequence). This CDR3 is CASRTDSLGTEAFF. The CDR3 region has the DNA TGTGCCAGTAGAACCGACAGCTTGGGCACTGAAGCTTTCTTT.

The chain joins TRBV7-3 to TRBJ2-1, with 12 bases lining up with TRBD2. Germline lookup yields CDR1 SGHTA and CDR2 FQGTGA. V lost 5 bases to trimming and J lost 9 bases; unmatched junction nucleotides: 11. CDR3 size: 16 residues. CDR3 nucleotides: TGTGCCAGCAGCGCGCGAAGGACTAGCGGGGAGGGTGAGCAGTTCTTC. Its translation is CASSARRTSGEGEQFF. Variable domain in full (rest from reference TRBV7-3 and TRBJ2-1): GAGVSQTPSNKVTEKGKYVELRCDPISGHTALYWYRQSLGQGPEFLIYFQGTGAADDSGLPNDRFFAVRPEGSVSTLKIQRTERGDSAVYLCASSARRTSGEGEQFFGPGTRLTVL.

The chain couples TRBV7-3 to TRBJ2-7; 9 nucleotides line up with TRBD1. This CDR3 spans 16 amino acids. The V segment lost 2 bases and the J segment 5 bases; nucleotides outside the gene matches: 10. The germline gives CDR1 SGHTA, CDR2 FQGTGA. The CDR3 region is CASSLWGGTGPHEQYF. Written as DNA, the CDR3 is TGTGCCAGCAGCTTATGGGGCGGGACAGGGCCGCACGAGCAGTACTTC. The full variable domain, with the rest looked up from reference TRBV7-3 and TRBJ2-7, is GAGVSQTPSNKVTEKGKYVELRCDPISGHTALYWYRQSLGQGPEFLIYFQGTGAADDSGLPNDRFFAVRPEGSVSTLKIQRTERGDSAVYLCASSLWGGTGPHEQYFGPGTRLTVT.

This chain joins TRBV7-2 and TRBJ1-2, with D possibly TRBD1 on 5 matching bases. Germline values: CDR1 SGHTA, CDR2 FQGNSA. V was trimmed by 2 bases and J by 4 bases, leaving 17 bases between them. The CDR3 totals 16 residues. The DNA for the CDR3 is TGTGCCAGCAGCTTATCATCCCTCCCGGGGGGCTATGGCTACACCTTC. The encoded protein is CASSLSSLPGGYGYTF.

The chain is built from TRBV15 and TRBJ2-7; TRBD1 matches 7 bases. Germline loops: CDR1 LNHNV, CDR2 YYDKDF (reference sequence). The CDR3 consists of 14 residues. The V segment lost 0 bases and the J segment 5 bases; nucleotides outside the gene matches: 4. CDR3: CATSRDNRGNEQYF. The CDR3 region has the DNA TGTGCCACCAGCAGAGACAACAGGGGAAACGAGCAGTACTTC.

This chain uses TRBV4-1 with TRBJ1-5; D possibly corresponds to TRBD1 (6 bases). Trimming left V 0 bases short and J 3 bases short, with 15 bases between. CDR3 length: 17 residues. The V gene's germline CDR1 is MGHRA and CDR2 YSYEKL. The CDR3 region has the DNA TGCGCCAGCAGCCAAGATGCGGCAGGGGTACTCAATCAGCCCCAGCATTTT. Protein product: CASSQDAAGVLNQPQHF.

V and J are TRBV5-4 and TRBJ2-7, with D perhaps matching TRBD1 (5 bases). The CDR3 is 15 residues long. The germline gives CDR1 SGHNT, CDR2 YYREEE (reference sequence). V dropped 0 bases and J dropped 0 bases, with 10 bases sitting between them. CDR3 protein: CASSLGQTSSYEQYF. DNA for the CDR3: TGTGCCAGCAGCTTGGGACAGACCTCCTCCTACGAGCAGTACTTC.

This clone showed up just a few times. This chain uses TRBV18 with TRBJ2-7, with D possibly being TRBD1 (7 bases). Trimming cost V 5 bases and J 1 base, with 15 bases left between them. This CDR3 is built from 15 residues. CDR1 and CDR2 (germline): KGHSH, LQKENI. For the CDR3, the DNA is TGTGCCAGCTCATCAGGAGGGACAGATTCCTACGAGCAGTACTTC. Protein sequence: CASSSGGTDSYEQYF.

This chain uses TRBV5-4 with TRBJ2-7; no clear D. The germline gives CDR1 SGHNT, CDR2 YYREEE (reference sequence). The CDR3 is 11 residues long. Trimming left V 2 bases short and J 0 bases short, with 0 bases between. The CDR3 spells CASSFSYEQYF. DNA for the CDR3: TGTGCCAGCAGCTTCTCCTACGAGCAGTACTTC.

The rearrangement uses TRBV28 and TRBJ2-2, with TRBD2 identical over 7 bases. The trim removed 4 bases at V and 4 bases at J, leaving 12 bases unmatched. From germline, CDR1 is MDHEN and CDR2 SYDVKM. This CDR3 comprises 17 residues. The CDR3 region is CASSSSWGGESTGELFF. The CDR3 DNA reads as TGTGCCAGCAGTTCCTCTTGGGGGGGAGAGAGCACCGGGGAGCTGTTTTTT.

The V call is TRBV24-1, the J call TRBJ2-1, with 11 bases identical to TRBD2. Trimming took 5 bases from V and 8 from J; bases not matched to a gene: 10. The CDR3 has 16 residues. CDR1 KGHDR and CDR2 SFDVKD come from the germline V gene. CDR3 DNA: TGTGCCACCAGTGGACTAGCGGGAACCCCCGGGGATGAGCAGTTCTTC. This codes for CATSGLAGTPGDEQFF.